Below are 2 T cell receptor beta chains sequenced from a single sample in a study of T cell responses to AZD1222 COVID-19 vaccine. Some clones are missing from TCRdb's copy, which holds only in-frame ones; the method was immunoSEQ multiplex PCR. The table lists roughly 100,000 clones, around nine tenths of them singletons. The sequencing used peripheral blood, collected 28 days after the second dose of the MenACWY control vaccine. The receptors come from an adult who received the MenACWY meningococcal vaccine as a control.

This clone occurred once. CDR3 nucleotide sequence: TGTGCCAGCAGCTACGGACAGGGGGCCGGGGAGCTGTTTTTT. Translation: CASSYGQGAGELFF. The chain employs TRBV7-2 and TRBJ2-2, with 10 positions matching TRBD1. CDR1 and CDR2 (germline): SGHTA, FQGNSA. The CDR3 extends over 14 amino acids. The junction had 2 bases not matched to a gene; V was cut back by 4 bases and J by 6 bases.

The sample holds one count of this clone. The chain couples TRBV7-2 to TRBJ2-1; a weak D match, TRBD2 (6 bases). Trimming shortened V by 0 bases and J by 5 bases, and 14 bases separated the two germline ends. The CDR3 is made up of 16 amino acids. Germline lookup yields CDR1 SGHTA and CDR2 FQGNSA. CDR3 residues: CASSLAWDFYNNEQFF. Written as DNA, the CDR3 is TGTGCCAGCAGCTTAGCGTGGGACTTTTATAACAATGAGCAGTTCTTC.